This entry lists 22 T cell receptor beta chains sequenced from one sample in a study of cytomegalovirus exposure and HLA in healthy donors. Researchers ran the PCR with 60 Vbeta and 13 Jbeta primers. Method: immunoSEQ multiplex PCR; TCRdb's copy keeps in-frame clones and lacks some. Counted here are around 140,000 clones, 78% occurring once; the ten biggest clones make up just under 3%. The sample taken for sequencing was PBMCs. Source of these receptors: a female donor in good health and CMV-seronegative.

The chain couples TRBV5-1 to TRBJ1-2, with a possible D match to TRBD1 (6 bases). The CDR3 consists of 15 residues. Germline CDR1 is SGHRS and CDR2 is YFSETQ. V lost 0 bases, J lost 4 bases, and 13 bases lay in between. In DNA form, the CDR3 reads TGCGCCAGCAGCTTGGACGCCAGGGGTACCTATGGCTACACCTTC. This codes for CASSLDARGTYGYTF.

In this sample, this clone turned up a few times. The chain recombines TRBV5-6 with TRBJ1-3; 7 bases map to TRBD1. CDR1 SGHDT and CDR2 YYEEEE come from the germline V gene. The CDR3 has 15 amino acids. V was clipped by 4 bases and J by 0 bases; unmatched bases: 4. As DNA, the CDR3 is TGTGCCAGCAGCCAAACAGGGGTCTCTGGAAACACCATATATTTT. This sequence encodes CASSQTGVSGNTIYF.

The chain is built from TRBV2 and TRBJ2-1; a weak D match, TRBD1 (5 bases). CDR1 SNHLY and CDR2 FYNNEI come from the germline V gene. The ends were cut back, 4 bases at V and 2 bases at J, with 6 bases in the middle. This CDR3 is built from 13 residues. CDR3 in amino acids: CASSGRAYNEQFF. CDR3 bases: TGTGCCAGCAGTGGCAGGGCCTACAATGAGCAGTTCTTC.

The J gene is TRBJ1-2, the V gene TRBV15; tentative D call: TRBD1 (5 bases). This CDR3 region has 13 residues. With 2 bases removed from V and 10 bases from J, the gap between germline ends came to 14 bases. The germline gives CDR1 LNHNV, CDR2 YYDKDF (reference sequence). The CDR3, as DNA: TGTGCCACCAGCAGACCCGGGGGTGAGTTCTACACCTTC. Amino acid sequence: CATSRPGGEFYTF.

Only a few counts were recorded for this clone. The chain recombines TRBV6-6 with TRBJ1-1, with D perhaps TRBD1 (5 bases). CDR1 is MNHNY and CDR2 is SVGAGI in the germline V gene (reference sequence). The CDR3 is made up of 15 amino acids. Trimming shortened V by 0 bases and J by 3 bases, and 11 bases separated the two germline ends. This chain's CDR3 is CASSYSPGGYTEAFF. CDR3 in DNA: TGTGCCAGCAGTTACTCGCCCGGGGGGTACACTGAAGCTTTCTTT.

As to this clone: The germline gene is not matched at one end of the junction; a read error may be the cause. This chain links TRBV4-3 with TRBJ2-7; D remains ambiguous. This CDR3 region has 15 residues. Germline CDR1 LGHNA, CDR2 YSLEER. In DNA, the CDR3 is TGCGCCGGCAGCCAAGGGTACGGCGGCACCTACGAGCAGTACTTC. Amino acids: CAGSQGYGGTYEQYF.

The rearrangement joins TRBV5-1 to TRBJ2-1; a possible D gene is TRBD2 (6 bases). The V gene lost 0 bases and the J gene lost 2 bases, with 15 bases spanning the gap. CDR1 is SGHRS and CDR2 is YFSETQ in the germline V gene. The CDR3 loop spans 17 amino acids. The DNA of the CDR3 is TGCGCCAGCAGCTTGGGGCTCGGGGGAAAGGCCTACAATGAGCAGTTCTTC. This sequence encodes CASSLGLGGKAYNEQFF.

This sequence joins TRBV7-8 and TRBJ2-7; 11 bases map to TRBD2. V dropped 6 bases and J dropped 5; count of bases not matched to a gene: 18. This CDR3 has 18 amino acids. The germline CDR1 and CDR2 sequences are SGHVS and FQNEAQ. This CDR3 reads CASRTGTSGKILANEQYF. The CDR3 nucleotides are TGTGCCAGCAGGACCGGGACTAGCGGAAAAATTTTGGCGAACGAGCAGTACTTC.

J is TRBJ2-3 and V is TRBV7-8, with TRBD2 matching 10 bases. V lost 5 bases to trimming and J lost 2 bases; unmatched junction nucleotides: 19. This CDR3 is 20 amino acids long. Germline V gene lookup returns CDR1 SGHVS and CDR2 FQNEAQ. The CDR3 region is CASSLPVSSGSGWYTDTQYF. CDR3 DNA sequence: TGTGCCAGCAGCCTACCCGTTTCTAGCGGGAGCGGTTGGTACACAGATACGCAGTATTTT.

As regards this clone: The junction shows a germline mismatch at one end, possibly a read error. The V gene is TRBV2, the J gene TRBJ1-5; 7 nucleotides agree with TRBD1. In germline, CDR1 is SNHLY, CDR2 FYNNEI. The CDR3 is 14 residues long. The CDR3: CASRDLGGNQPQHF. DNA of the CDR3: TGTGCCAGCCGGGACCTAGGGGGCAACCAGCCCCAGCATTTT.

This clone was seen only a few times. The rearrangement links TRBV29-1 to TRBJ2-3; 9 nucleotides line up with TRBD1. Germline V CDR1 and CDR2: SQVTM, ANQGSEA. The J segment lost 6 bases and the V segment lost 5 bases, leaving 6 bases of the junction unmatched. The CDR3 is 13 amino acids. The CDR3 DNA sequence: TGCAGCGTTAGGGGACAGGGTGTGGATACGCAGTATTTT. This encodes CSVRGQGVDTQYF.

V is TRBV29-1 and J is TRBJ2-5; D gene unclear. Germline lookup yields CDR1 SQVTM and CDR2 ANQGSEA. Deletions cut 4 bases from V and 2 bases from J, with 8 bases between. The CDR3 sequence is 12 residues long. The CDR3 loop reads CSVAGAQETQYF. The CDR3 nucleotides are TGCAGCGTTGCCGGAGCACAAGAGACCCAGTACTTC. Full variable domain (rest looked up from reference TRBV29-1 and TRBJ2-5): SAVISQKPSRDICQRGTSLTIQCQVDSQVTMMFWYRQQPGQSLTLIATANQGSEATYESGFVIDKFPISRPNLTFSTLTVSNMSPEDSSIYLCSVAGAQETQYFGPGTRLLVL.

The chain is built from TRBV30 and TRBJ2-7; D is undetermined. Trimming removed 2 bases at V and 3 bases at J, with 5 bases between. This CDR3 has 11 residues. Germline CDR1 GTSNPN, CDR2 SVGIG (reference sequence). The CDR3 DNA sequence: TGTGCCTGGAGTACAGACTACGAGCAGTACTTC. Translated, it gives CAWSTDYEQYF.

To note about this clone: Its ends do not fully match the called genes, so a read error is possible. V usage is TRBV20-1 and J usage is TRBJ2-5; D is unresolved. Looked up from germline, CDR1 is DFQATT and CDR2 is SNEGSKA (reference sequence). CDR3 length: 10 residues. The CDR3: CSAFQTLEHF. Here the CDR3 DNA reads TGCAGTGCTTTCCAGACCCTAGAACACTTC.

In its sample, this clone was seen many times. The chain carries TRBV2 and TRBJ1-1; the match to TRBD1 covers 8 bases. Trimming cost V 10 bases and J 6 bases; bases outside gene matches: 13. This CDR3 is 14 amino acids long. Germline loops: CDR1 SNHLY, CDR2 FYNNEI. The CDR3 bases are TGTGCCAAGAAAGGTCCGGGACAGGCGGCTGAAGCTTTCTTT. Encoded protein: CAKKGPGQAAEAFF.

This chain connects TRBV5-1 to TRBJ2-1, with D possibly TRBD1 on 6 matching bases. Trimming removed 0 bases from V and 8 bases from J, with 30 bases in between. Germline CDR1 and CDR2: SGHRS and YFSETQ. CDR3 length: 20 residues. CDR3 loop: CASSLDPPGWQGSSRDEQFF. In DNA, the CDR3 is TGCGCCAGCAGCTTGGATCCCCCCGGATGGCAGGGGTCGTCTCGCGATGAGCAGTTCTTC.

V gene TRBV30 combines with J gene TRBJ2-3; possible D gene TRBD2, 5 bases. The germline V gene has CDR1 GTSNPN and CDR2 SVGIG (reference sequence). V lost 8 bases and J 3 bases, leaving 18 bases between the germline ends. There are 14 residues in the CDR3. CDR3 in amino acids: CAPPSSGRTDTQYF. CDR3 sequence (DNA): TGTGCCCCCCCGTCCAGCGGTAGGACAGATACGCAGTATTTT.

This rearrangement joins TRBV9 to TRBJ1-2, with D possibly TRBD1 on 5 matching bases. V lost 3 bases and J 6 bases, leaving 9 bases between the germline ends. CDR1 and CDR2 (germline): SGDLS, YYNGEE. This CDR3 contains 12 residues. CDR3 loop: CASSGPRDGYTF. CDR3 DNA: TGTGCCAGCAGCGGACCCAGGGATGGCTACACCTTC.

This sequence joins TRBV7-9 and TRBJ2-2; D is ambiguous. The V end was cut by 10 bases, the J end by 2 bases, with 17 bases between. Germline CDR1 reads SEHNR; CDR2 reads FQNEAQ (reference sequence). This CDR3 contains 15 residues. Here the CDR3 DNA reads TGTGCCAACCCGGGTGAAGGTCCTAACACCGGGGAGCTGTTTTTT. Translating gives CANPGEGPNTGELFF.

The V and J genes are TRBV5-1 and TRBJ2-2; unclear D gene. Deletions cut 0 bases from V and 6 bases from J, with 15 bases between. Germline loops: CDR1 SGHRS, CDR2 YFSETQ. The CDR3 runs to 16 residues. For the CDR3, the DNA is TGCGCCAGCAGCTTGGAGCCACTCATACAGCCCGGGGAGCTGTTTTTT. This encodes CASSLEPLIQPGELFF.

The gene calls are TRBV19 and TRBJ2-7; the D gene is possibly TRBD1 (5 bases). Trimming took 9 bases from V and 0 from J, leaving 18 bases between them. This CDR3 contains 15 residues. Germline V CDR1 and CDR2: LNHDA, SQIVND (reference sequence). CDR3 region: CARSTVPDNSYEQYF. In DNA form, the CDR3 reads TGTGCCAGATCGACCGTACCGGACAACTCCTACGAGCAGTACTTC.

The chain uses TRBV5-1 and TRBJ1-2; 8 nucleotides agree with TRBD1. The CDR3 totals 17 residues. Germline V gene sequence: CDR1 SGHRS, CDR2 YFSETQ. V lost 3 bases and J lost 2; bases outside the gene matches: 12. The CDR3 protein is CASSSGTGPTGNYGYTF. DNA for the CDR3: TGCGCCAGCAGCTCGGGGACAGGTCCTACGGGAAACTATGGCTACACCTTC.